This T cell receptor beta chain was sequenced for a study of blood T cell repertoires in COVID-19. V lost 4 bases to trimming and J lost 3 bases, with 10 bases between them. This CDR3 region has 13 residues. Germline CDR1 WNHNN, CDR2 SYGVQD (reference sequence). Methods used by the authors: For nucleated cells, counts were estimated from reference gene primer amplification. The table came from immunoSEQ multiplex PCR; TCRdb's copy has only in-frame clones and leaves some out. The D gene and trimming were derived from the DNA, and the V and J assignments and clone size from that table. The sample has roughly 71,000 clones, approximately 84% seen once.

This chain connects TRBV10-1 to TRBJ2-7; D possibly corresponds to TRBD1 (5 bases). Input material: peripheral blood. The receptor was derived from a man aged 50-59 years with active COVID-19. The CDR3, as DNA: TGCGCCAGCAGTGGGACAAGTTTCTACGAGCAGTACTTC. This sequence encodes CASSGTSFYEQYF.